This paragraph reports one T cell receptor beta chain. The sample is drawn from a study of blood T cell repertoires in COVID-19. V lost 1 base to trimming and J lost 14 bases; unmatched junction nucleotides: 6. Looked up from germline, CDR1 is MNHNS and CDR2 is SASEGT. The CDR3 is 13 amino acids. Sequenced by immunoSEQ multiplex PCR; TCRdb stores in-frame clones only, minus some. Of about 210,000 clones listed, roughly 84% were seen once; the top ten hold under 4%. The clonotype was recovered from a woman aged 25 to 39 who had been exposed to COVID-19. The chain couples TRBV6-1 to TRBJ2-1; 9 bases align to TRBD2. The sample was PBMCs or T cells enriched from blood (not recorded which). The CDR3 DNA follows: TGTGCCAGCAGTGAAGGTGCTGGCGGGAGGGAGTTCTTC. This sequence encodes CASSEGAGGREFF.